This TCR beta chain was sequenced during a study of read filtering for tumor transcriptome and immune sequencing. Study-wide background: RNA-seq yielded only about 75 to 1273 TCR reads, IR-seq about 3.5 to 11 million. Notes on the study in general: IR-seq and RNA-seq agreed better without single-read clonotypes. In IR-seq, single-read clonotypes were 70% to 85% of clonotypes but about 3.5% of reads.

With 1 base clipped from V and 4 bases from J, the junction kept 6 bases outside the gene matches. This CDR3 spans 16 amino acids. Germline lookup yields CDR1 SGHNT and CDR2 YYREEE (reference sequence). There are many counts of this clonotype. Its antigen is not known. Molecular barcoded adaptors covering alpha/delta and beta/gamma chains were used on approximately 400 ng RNA. One entry per CDR3 protein results from TCRdb running MiXCR on the reads. Of 50,000 to 65,000 distinct CDR3 sequences in the sample, about 19% are singletons; the top ten hold roughly an eighth. Sequencing was done on a sample of a population of CD138-negative cells sorted from bone marrow. The rearrangement links TRBV5-4 to TRBJ2-1; 9 bases fit TRBD2. The clonotype was recovered from a donor at least 40 years old with multiple myeloma. The CDR3 nucleotides read TGTGCCAGCAGCTTGTGGTCTAGCGGGAATTACAATGAGCAGTTCTTC. Protein sequence: CASSLWSSGNYNEQFF.